This TCR beta chain was sequenced in a study of blood T cell repertoires in COVID-19. Study at large: T cells, B-cell-depleted T cells, or PBMCs supplied cDNA or gDNA.

It was during active infection that Seattle patients were enrolled and then longitudinally followed. CDR3 size: 15 residues. V lost 1 base and J lost 6; bases outside the gene matches: 7. Germline V gene sequence: CDR1 SGDLS, CDR2 YYNGEE. Sequencing was performed with immunoSEQ multiplex PCR; in TCRdb, only in-frame clones are kept and a portion is missing. The sample contains 150,000 to 200,000 clones, less than 90% of which appear only once. Sequenced sample: peripheral blood. The genes are TRBV9 and TRBJ2-7; 10 bases are shared with TRBD1. This TCR derives from a woman in her 70s with COVID-19, enrolled during active disease. CDR3 coding DNA: TGTGCCAGCAGCGTACGTGGACAGGGGGACGGCGAGCAGTACTTC. This translates into CASSVRGQGDGEQYF.